Listed below are T cell receptor beta chains from one sample, sequenced in a study of blood T cells in healthy people across ages. TCRdb used MiXCR to reprocess the 5' RACE reads, holding one entry per CDR3 protein. The data show roughly 1,500,000 distinct CDR3 sequences, approximately 40% seen once. The sequencing sample was made of blood. These receptors came from a woman in her late teens or twenties in good health. CDR3s include the opening cysteine and the closing phenylalanine or tryptophan. D genes are given only for firm matches. Not every row has a clone size; where given, it reads once, few, many or a size class.

j_call	d_call	clone_size	v_call	cdr3_aa	cdr3_nt
TRBJ1-1	-	-	TRBV28	CASTLGGAFRTEAFF	TGTGCCAGCACTTTGGGGGGCGCGTTTCGCACTGAAGCTTTCTTT
TRBJ2-7	TRBD2	-	TRBV24-1	CATSDPGTSGRNEQYF	TGTGCCACCAGTGATCCCGGGACTAGCGGGAGAAATGAGCAGTACTTC
TRBJ2-3	-	-	TRBV6-1	CASSEPFPGIADTQYF	TGTGCCAGCAGTGAACCTTTCCCAGGGATCGCAGATACGCAGTATTTT
TRBJ2-7	TRBD2	-	TRBV28	CASSPNAGGLGNEQYF	TGTGCCAGCAGTCCCAACGCGGGGGGGTTAGGCAATGAGCAGTACTTC
TRBJ2-5	-	many	TRBV7-2	CASSPDRETQYF	TGTGCCAGCAGCCCCGATCGAGAGACCCAGTACTTC
TRBJ1-1	TRBD1	few	TRBV5-1	CASSTMGTGGGGTEAFF	TGCGCCAGCAGCACGATGGGGACAGGGGGTGGAGGGACTGAAGCTTTCTTT
TRBJ2-2	-	-	TRBV5-1	CASSGAVGYTGELFF	TGCGCCAGCAGCGGAGCGGTTGGTTACACCGGGGAGCTGTTTTTT
TRBJ1-4	TRBD1	-	TRBV7-8	CASSQGATNRNEKLFF	TGCGCCAGCAGCCAGGGGGCCACTAATCGAAATGAAAAACTGTTTTTT
TRBJ2-5	-	-	TRBV2	CASRILAIQETQYF	TGTGCCAGCAGGATACTAGCAATTCAAGAGACCCAGTACTTC
TRBJ1-1	-	-	TRBV6-6	CASSTDRALEAFF	TGTGCCAGCAGTACCGACAGAGCTCTTGAAGCTTTCTTT
TRBJ2-5	-	-	TRBV6-5	CASRYGALQETQYF	TGTGCCAGCAGGTACGGGGCTCTCCAAGAGACCCAGTACTTC
TRBJ1-2	-	-	TRBV28	CASSFESNGFYGYTF	TGTGCCAGCAGTTTCGAGTCAAACGGTTTCTATGGCTACACCTTC
TRBJ2-3	TRBD2	few	TRBV3-1	CASSQIGASGTQYF	TGTGCCAGCAGCCAAATTGGGGCTAGCGGGACGCAGTATTTT
TRBJ2-1	-	few	TRBV6-6	CASSYSGLARNNEQFF	TGTGCCAGCAGTTACTCCGGGCTAGCGAGAAACAATGAGCAGTTCTTC
TRBJ1-2	-	-	TRBV7-9	CASSLATGGYTF	TGTGCCAGCAGCTTAGCCACAGGGGGCTACACCTTC
TRBJ2-3	-	few	TRBV10-3	CAIRPEGNPTDTQYF	TGTGCCATCAGACCCGAAGGGAACCCCACAGATACGCAGTATTTT
TRBJ2-6	TRBD2	few	TRBV5-1	CASSLVSSGNTGANVLTF	TGCGCCAGCAGCTTGGTTTCTAGCGGGAATACCGGGGCCAACGTCCTGACTTTC
TRBJ2-1	TRBD2	-	TRBV4-1	CASSQGTSGAADNEQFF	TGCGCCAGCAGCCAAGGGACTAGCGGGGCCGCGGACAATGAGCAGTTCTTC
TRBJ2-4	-	few	TRBV21-1	CASSEGPSRRQRWDIQYF	TGTGCCAGCAGCGAAGGGCCTAGCCGCAGGCAGAGGTGGGACATTCAGTACTTC
TRBJ2-1	TRBD2	-	TRBV6-4	CASSEGLAGAGEQFF	TGTGCCAGCAGTGAGGGCCTAGCGGGAGCAGGGGAGCAGTTCTTC
TRBJ2-5	-	few	TRBV24-1	CATSDPHMGTQYF	TGTGCCACCAGTGATCCCCATATGGGGACCCAGTACTTC
TRBJ2-1	-	few	TRBV7-9	CASSPQTTSSYNEQFF	TGTGCCAGCAGCCCTCAAACTACTAGCTCCTACAATGAGCAGTTCTTC
TRBJ2-1	-	-	TRBV9	CASNNLDPINEQFF	TGTGCCAGCAACAACCTGGACCCCATCAATGAGCAGTTCTTC
TRBJ2-1	-	-	TRBV7-3	CASSPMGTGNEQFF	TGTGCCAGCAGCCCAATGGGGACGGGGAATGAGCAGTTCTTC
TRBJ2-7	TRBD1	once	TRBV4-2	CASSQDRGFEYF	TGTGCCAGCAGCCAAGACAGGGGGTTTGAGTACTTC
TRBJ1-2	-	-	TRBV29-1	CSVARPGYGYTF	TGCAGCGTTGCTAGACCTGGCTATGGCTACACCTTC
TRBJ2-5	TRBD2	few	TRBV6-1	CASSESLPSGETVQYF	TGTGCCAGCAGTGAAAGCCTACCCAGCGGGGAGACGGTACAGTACTTC
TRBJ2-7	TRBD1	-	TRBV20-1	CSASGTGLGKNEQYF	TGCAGTGCTAGTGGGACAGGGCTTGGGAAGAACGAGCAGTACTTC
TRBJ2-7	TRBD2	-	TRBV11-2	CASSPGGEPYEQYF	TGTGCCAGCAGCCCCGGGGGGGAGCCCTACGAGCAGTACTTC
TRBJ2-5	-	few	TRBV2	CASTGRDSETQYF	TGTGCCAGCACCGGAAGGGATTCGGAGACCCAGTACTTC
TRBJ1-1	-	-	TRBV20-1	CSARDQLEGRGSEAFF	TGCAGTGCTAGAGATCAATTAGAGGGCCGGGGATCTGAAGCTTTCTTT
TRBJ1-1	TRBD1	-	TRBV28	CASSHQGATDTEAFF	TGTGCCAGCAGTCATCAGGGGGCGACGGACACTGAAGCTTTCTTT
TRBJ1-4	TRBD1	-	TRBV15	CATTRTGTDEKLFF	TGTGCCACCACCCGGACAGGGACCGATGAAAAACTGTTTTTT
TRBJ2-5	-	-	TRBV20-1	CSAGTDQETQYF	TGCAGTGCGGGGACTGATCAAGAGACCCAGTACTTC
TRBJ1-1	-	-	TRBV20-1	CSASLTMNTEAFF	TGCAGTGCTAGTCTAACAATGAACACTGAAGCTTTCTTT
TRBJ1-1	TRBD1	few	TRBV7-9	CASSLAQGAPEAFF	TGTGCCAGCAGCTTAGCGCAGGGGGCCCCTGAAGCTTTCTTT
TRBJ2-1	TRBD2	few	TRBV28	CASSLGGGGATEQFF	TGTGCCAGCAGTTTAGGAGGCGGGGGGGCCACTGAGCAGTTCTTC